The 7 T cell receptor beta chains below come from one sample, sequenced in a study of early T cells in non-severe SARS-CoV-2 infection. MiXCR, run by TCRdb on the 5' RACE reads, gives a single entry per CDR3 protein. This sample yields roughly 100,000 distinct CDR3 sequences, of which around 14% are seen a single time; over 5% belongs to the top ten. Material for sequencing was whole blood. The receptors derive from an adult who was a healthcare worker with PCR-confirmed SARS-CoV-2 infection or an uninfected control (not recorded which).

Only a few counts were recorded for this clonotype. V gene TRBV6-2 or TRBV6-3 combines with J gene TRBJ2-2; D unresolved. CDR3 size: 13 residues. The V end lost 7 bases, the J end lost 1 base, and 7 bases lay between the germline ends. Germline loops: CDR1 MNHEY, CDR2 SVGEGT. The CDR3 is CASKLLNTGELFF. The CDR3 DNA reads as TGTGCCAGCAAGCTTTTGAACACCGGGGAGCTGTTTTTT.

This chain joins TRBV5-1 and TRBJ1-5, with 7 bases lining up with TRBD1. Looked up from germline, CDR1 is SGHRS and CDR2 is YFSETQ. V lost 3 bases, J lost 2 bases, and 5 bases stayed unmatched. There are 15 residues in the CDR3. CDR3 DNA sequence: TGCGCCAGCAGCTCCGGGACAGCCGGCAATCAGCCCCAGCATTTT. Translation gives CASSSGTAGNQPQHF.

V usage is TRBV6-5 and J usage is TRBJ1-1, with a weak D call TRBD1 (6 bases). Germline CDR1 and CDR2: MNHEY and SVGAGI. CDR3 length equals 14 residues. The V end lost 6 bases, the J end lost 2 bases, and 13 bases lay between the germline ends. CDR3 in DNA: TGTGCCAGCAGGCCTCAACAGGGAAACACTGAAGCTTTCTTT. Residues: CASRPQQGNTEAFF.

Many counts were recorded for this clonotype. For the CDR3, the DNA is TGCAGTGCTGAAGGACTCCAGCCCGGCAGTCAGTTCTTC. This encodes CSAEGLQPGSQFF. This chain joins TRBV20-1 and TRBJ2-1; perhaps TRBD2 as D (5 bases). The germline V and J ends were trimmed by 5 bases and 13 bases, with 21 bases remaining between them. The germline gives CDR1 DFQATT, CDR2 SNEGSKA (reference sequence). The CDR3 is made up of 13 amino acids.

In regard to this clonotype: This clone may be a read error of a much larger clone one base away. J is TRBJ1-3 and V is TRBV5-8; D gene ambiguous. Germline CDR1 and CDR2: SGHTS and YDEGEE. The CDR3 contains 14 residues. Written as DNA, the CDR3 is TGTGCCAGCAGCTTGGGAGCGGTCGGAAGCACCATATATTTT. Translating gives CASSLGAVGSTIYF.

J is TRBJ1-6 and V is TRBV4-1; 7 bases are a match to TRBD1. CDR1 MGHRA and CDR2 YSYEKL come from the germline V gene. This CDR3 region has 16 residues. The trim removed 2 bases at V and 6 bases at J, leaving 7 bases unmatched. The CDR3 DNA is TGCGCCAGCAGCCAAACAGGGGTAGTGGCTAATTCACCCCTCCACTTT. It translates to CASSQTGVVANSPLHF.

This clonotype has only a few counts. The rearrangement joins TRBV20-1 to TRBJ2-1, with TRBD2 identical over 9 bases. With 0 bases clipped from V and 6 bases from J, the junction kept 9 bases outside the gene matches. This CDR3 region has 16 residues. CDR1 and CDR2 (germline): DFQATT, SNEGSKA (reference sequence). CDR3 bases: TGCAGTGCTAGAGATCTACGGCGGGAGGGCATCAATGAGCAGTTCTTC. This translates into CSARDLRREGINEQFF.